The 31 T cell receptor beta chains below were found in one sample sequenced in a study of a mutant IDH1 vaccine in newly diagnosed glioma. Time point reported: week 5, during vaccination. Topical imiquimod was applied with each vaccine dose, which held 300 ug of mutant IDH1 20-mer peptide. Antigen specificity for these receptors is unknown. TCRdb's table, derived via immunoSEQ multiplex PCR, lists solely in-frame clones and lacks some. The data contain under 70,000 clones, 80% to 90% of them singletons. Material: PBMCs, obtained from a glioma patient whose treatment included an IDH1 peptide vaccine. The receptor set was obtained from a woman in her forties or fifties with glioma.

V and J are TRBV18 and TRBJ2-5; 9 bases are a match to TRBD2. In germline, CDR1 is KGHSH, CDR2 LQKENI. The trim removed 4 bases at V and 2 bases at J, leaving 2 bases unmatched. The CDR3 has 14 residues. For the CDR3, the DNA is TGTGCCAGCTCACGGGGACTAGCTCAAGAGACCCAGTACTTC. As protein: CASSRGLAQETQYF. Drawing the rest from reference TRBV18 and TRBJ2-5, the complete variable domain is NAGVMQNPRHLVRRRGQEARLRCSPMKGHSHVYWYRQLPEEGLKFMVYLQKENIIDESGMPKERFSAEFPKEGPSILRIQQVVRGDSAAYFCASSRGLAQETQYFGPGTRLLVL.

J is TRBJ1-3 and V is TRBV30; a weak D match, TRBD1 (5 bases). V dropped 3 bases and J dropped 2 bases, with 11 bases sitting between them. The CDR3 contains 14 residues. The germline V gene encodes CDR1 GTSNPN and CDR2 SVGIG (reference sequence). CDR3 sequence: CAWSTGQPGNTIYF. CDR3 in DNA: TGTGCCTGGAGCACAGGACAACCTGGAAACACCATATATTTT.

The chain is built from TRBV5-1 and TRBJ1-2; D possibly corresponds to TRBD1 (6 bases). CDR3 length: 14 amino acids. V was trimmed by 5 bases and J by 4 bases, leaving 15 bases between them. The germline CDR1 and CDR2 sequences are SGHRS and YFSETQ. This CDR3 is CASSGPTGAYGYTF. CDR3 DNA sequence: TGCGCCAGCAGTGGTCCGACAGGAGCCTATGGCTACACCTTC.

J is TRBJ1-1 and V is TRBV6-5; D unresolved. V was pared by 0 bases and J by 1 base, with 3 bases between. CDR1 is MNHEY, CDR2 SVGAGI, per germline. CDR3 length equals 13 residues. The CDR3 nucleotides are TGTGCCAGCAGTTACTCACAGAACACTGAAGCTTTCTTT. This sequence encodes CASSYSQNTEAFF.

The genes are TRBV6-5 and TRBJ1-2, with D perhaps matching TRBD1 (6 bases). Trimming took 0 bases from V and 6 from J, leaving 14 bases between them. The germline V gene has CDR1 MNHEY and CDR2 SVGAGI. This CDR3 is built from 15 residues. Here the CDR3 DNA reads TGTGCCAGCAGTTACTCGAATCGGGGGGCGCATGGCTACACCTTC. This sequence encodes CASSYSNRGAHGYTF.

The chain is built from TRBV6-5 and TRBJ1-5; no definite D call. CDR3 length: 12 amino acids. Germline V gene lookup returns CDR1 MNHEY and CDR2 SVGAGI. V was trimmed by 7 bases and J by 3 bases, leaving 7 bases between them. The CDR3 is CASKGNNQPQHF. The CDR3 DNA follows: TGTGCCAGCAAGGGAAACAATCAGCCCCAGCATTTT.

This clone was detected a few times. CDR3 loop: CASSPRDRGAEAFF. In DNA form, the CDR3 reads TGTGCCAGCTCACCCCGGGACAGAGGGGCTGAAGCTTTCTTT. The chain uses TRBV18 and TRBJ1-1; TRBD1 aligns across 7 bases. This CDR3 is built from 14 residues. Germline V gene lookup returns CDR1 KGHSH and CDR2 LQKENI. V dropped 3 bases and J dropped 6; count of bases not matched to a gene: 7.

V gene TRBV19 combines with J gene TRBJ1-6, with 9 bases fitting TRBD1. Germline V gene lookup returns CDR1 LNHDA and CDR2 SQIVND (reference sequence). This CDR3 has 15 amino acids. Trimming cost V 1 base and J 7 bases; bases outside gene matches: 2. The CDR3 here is CASSIVGQGNSPLHF. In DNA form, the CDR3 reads TGTGCCAGTAGTATAGTCGGACAGGGGAATTCACCCCTCCACTTT.

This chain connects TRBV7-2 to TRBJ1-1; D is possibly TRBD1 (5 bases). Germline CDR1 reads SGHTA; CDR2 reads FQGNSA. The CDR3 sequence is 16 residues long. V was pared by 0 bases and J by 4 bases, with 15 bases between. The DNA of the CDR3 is TGTGCCAGCAGCTTAGCGGCTTCGGGGGGGGTCACTGAAGCTTTCTTT. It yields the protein CASSLAASGGVTEAFF.

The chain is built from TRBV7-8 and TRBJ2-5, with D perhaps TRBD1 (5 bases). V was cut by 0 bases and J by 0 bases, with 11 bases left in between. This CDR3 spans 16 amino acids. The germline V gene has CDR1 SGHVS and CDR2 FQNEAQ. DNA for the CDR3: TGTGCCAGCAGCTTAGCCGCTGCAGGGTACCAAGAGACCCAGTACTTC. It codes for CASSLAAAGYQETQYF.

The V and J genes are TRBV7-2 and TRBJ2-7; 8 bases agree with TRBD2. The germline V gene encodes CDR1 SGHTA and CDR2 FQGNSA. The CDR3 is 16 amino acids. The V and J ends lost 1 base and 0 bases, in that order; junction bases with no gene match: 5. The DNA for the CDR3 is TGTGCCAGCAGCTTAGGTAGCGGGGTAACCTCCTACGAGCAGTACTTC. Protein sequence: CASSLGSGVTSYEQYF.

The CDR3 reads CASSVATANYGYTF. CDR3 DNA: TGTGCCAGCAGCGTAGCTACAGCTAACTATGGCTACACCTTC. The J gene is TRBJ1-2, the V gene TRBV9; D is undetermined. Per germline, CDR1 SGDLS and CDR2 YYNGEE. The V and J ends lost 0 bases and 0 bases respectively, with 6 bases between them. The CDR3 is made up of 14 amino acids.

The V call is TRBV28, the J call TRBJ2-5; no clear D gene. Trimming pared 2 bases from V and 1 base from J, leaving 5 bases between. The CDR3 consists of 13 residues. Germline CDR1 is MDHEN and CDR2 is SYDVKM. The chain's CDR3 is CASSLPTQETQYF. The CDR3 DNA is TGTGCCAGCAGTTTACCGACCCAAGAGACCCAGTACTTC.

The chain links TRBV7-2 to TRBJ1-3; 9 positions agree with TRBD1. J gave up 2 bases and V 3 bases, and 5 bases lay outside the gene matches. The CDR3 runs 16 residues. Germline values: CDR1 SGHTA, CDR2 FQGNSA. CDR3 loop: CASSLTGGRPGNTIYF. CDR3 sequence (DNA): TGTGCCAGCAGCTTGACAGGGGGTCGGCCTGGAAACACCATATATTTT. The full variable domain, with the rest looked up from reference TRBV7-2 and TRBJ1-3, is GAGVSQSPSNKVTEKGKDVELRCDPISGHTALYWYRQSLGQGLEFLIYFQGNSAPDKSGLPSDRFSAERTGGSVSTLTIQRTQQEDSAVYLCASSLTGGRPGNTIYFGEGSWLTVV.

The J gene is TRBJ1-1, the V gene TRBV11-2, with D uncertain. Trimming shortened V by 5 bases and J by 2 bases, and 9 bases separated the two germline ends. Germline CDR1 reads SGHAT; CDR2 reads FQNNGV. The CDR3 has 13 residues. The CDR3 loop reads CASSVGGNTEAFF. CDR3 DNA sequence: TGTGCCAGCAGCGTGGGAGGAAACACTGAAGCTTTCTTT.

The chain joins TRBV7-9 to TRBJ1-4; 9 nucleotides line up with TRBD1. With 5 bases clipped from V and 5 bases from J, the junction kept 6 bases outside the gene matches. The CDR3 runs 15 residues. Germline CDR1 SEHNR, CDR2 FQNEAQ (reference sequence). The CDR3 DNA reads TGTGCCAGCAGCCCCCCCGGGACAGGGAATGAAAAACTGTTTTTT. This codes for CASSPPGTGNEKLFF.

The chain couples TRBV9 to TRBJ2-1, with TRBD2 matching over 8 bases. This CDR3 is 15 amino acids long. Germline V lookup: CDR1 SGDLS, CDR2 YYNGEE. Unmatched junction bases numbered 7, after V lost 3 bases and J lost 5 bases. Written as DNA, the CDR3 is TGTGCCAGCAGCGGGAGCGGGGGTCTCAACAATGAGCAGTTCTTC. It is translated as CASSGSGGLNNEQFF.

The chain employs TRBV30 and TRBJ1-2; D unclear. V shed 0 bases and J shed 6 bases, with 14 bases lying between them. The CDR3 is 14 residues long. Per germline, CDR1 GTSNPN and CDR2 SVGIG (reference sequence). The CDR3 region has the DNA TGTGCCTGGAGTGTACGTTTGGTCCTTCATGGCTACACCTTC. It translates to CAWSVRLVLHGYTF.

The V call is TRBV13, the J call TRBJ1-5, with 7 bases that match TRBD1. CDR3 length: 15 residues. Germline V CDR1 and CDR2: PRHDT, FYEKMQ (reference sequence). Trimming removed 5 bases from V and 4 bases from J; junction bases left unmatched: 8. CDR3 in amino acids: CASSVGTAGNQPQHF. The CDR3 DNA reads TGTGCCAGCAGCGTCGGGACAGCTGGAAATCAGCCCCAGCATTTT.

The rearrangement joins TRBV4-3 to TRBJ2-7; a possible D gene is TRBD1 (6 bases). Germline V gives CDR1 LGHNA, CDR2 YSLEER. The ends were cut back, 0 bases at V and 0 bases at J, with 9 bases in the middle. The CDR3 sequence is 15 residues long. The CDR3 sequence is CASSQERTASYEQYF. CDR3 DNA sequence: TGCGCCAGCAGCCAAGAACGGACAGCCTCCTACGAGCAGTACTTC.

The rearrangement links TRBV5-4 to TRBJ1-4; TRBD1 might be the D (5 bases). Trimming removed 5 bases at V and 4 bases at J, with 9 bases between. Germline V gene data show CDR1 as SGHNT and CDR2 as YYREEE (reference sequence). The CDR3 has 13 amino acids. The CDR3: CASRRQGNEKLFF. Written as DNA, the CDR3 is TGTGCCAGCAGACGGCAGGGTAATGAAAAACTGTTTTTT.

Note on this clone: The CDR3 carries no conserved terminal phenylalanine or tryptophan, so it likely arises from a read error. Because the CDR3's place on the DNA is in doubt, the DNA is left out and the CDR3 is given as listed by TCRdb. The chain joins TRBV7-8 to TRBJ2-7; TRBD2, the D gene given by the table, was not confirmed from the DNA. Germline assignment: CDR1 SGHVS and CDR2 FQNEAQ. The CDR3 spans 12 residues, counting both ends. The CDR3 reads CASSPPPTGDRA.

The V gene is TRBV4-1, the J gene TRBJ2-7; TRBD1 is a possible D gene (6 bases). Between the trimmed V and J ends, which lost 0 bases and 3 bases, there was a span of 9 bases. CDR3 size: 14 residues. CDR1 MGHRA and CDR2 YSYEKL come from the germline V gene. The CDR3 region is CASSQEQGGYEQYF. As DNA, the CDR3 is TGCGCCAGCAGCCAAGAGCAAGGGGGCTACGAGCAGTACTTC.

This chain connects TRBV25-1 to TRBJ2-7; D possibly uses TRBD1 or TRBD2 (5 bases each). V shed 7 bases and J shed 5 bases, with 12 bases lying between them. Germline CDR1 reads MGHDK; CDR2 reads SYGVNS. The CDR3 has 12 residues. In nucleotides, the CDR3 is TGTGCCAGCACCCAAGGGGACCACGAGCAGTACTTC. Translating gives CASTQGDHEQYF.

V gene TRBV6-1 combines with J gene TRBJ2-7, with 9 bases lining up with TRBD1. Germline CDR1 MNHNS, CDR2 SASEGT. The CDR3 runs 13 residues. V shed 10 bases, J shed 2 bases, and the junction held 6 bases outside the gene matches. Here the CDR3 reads CATEQGATYEQYF. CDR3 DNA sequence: TGTGCCACGGAACAGGGGGCGACCTACGAGCAGTACTTC.

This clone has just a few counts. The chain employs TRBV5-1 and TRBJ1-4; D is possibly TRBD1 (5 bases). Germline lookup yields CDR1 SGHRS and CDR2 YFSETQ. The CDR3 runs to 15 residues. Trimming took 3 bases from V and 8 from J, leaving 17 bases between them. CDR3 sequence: CASSSLSGDGEKLFF. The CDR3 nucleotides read TGCGCCAGCAGCTCCCTTTCGGGGGATGGCGAAAAACTGTTTTTT.

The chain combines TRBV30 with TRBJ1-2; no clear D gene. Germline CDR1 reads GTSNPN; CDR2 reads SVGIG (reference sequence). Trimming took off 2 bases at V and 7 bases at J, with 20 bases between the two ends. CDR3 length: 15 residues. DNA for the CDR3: TGTGCCTGGAGTTTTGGATCCGGGGTTATAGGTGGCTACACCTTC. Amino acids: CAWSFGSGVIGGYTF.

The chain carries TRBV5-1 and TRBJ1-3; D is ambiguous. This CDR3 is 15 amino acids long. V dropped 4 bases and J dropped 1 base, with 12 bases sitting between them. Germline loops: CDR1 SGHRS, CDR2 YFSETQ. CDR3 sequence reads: CASSPFGVSGNTIYF. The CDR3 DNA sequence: TGCGCCAGCAGCCCCTTTGGGGTGTCTGGAAACACCATATATTTT. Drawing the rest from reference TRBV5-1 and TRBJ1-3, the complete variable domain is KAGVTQTPRYLIKTRGQQVTLSCSPISGHRSVSWYQQTPGQGLQFLFEYFSETQRNKGNFPGRFSGRQFSNSRSEMNVSTLELGDSALYLCASSPFGVSGNTIYFGEGSWLTVV.

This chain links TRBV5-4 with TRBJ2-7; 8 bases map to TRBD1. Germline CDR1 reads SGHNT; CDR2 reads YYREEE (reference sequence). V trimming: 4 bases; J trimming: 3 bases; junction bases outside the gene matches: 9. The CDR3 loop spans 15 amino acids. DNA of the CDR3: TGTGCCAGCAGCCTGGGGGCAGGGGGCCTCTACGAGCAGTACTTC. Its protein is CASSLGAGGLYEQYF.

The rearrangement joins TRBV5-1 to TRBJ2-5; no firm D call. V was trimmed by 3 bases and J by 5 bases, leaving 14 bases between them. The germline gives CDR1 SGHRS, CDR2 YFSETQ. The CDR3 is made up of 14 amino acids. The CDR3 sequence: CASSSAPPMETQYF. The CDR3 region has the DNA TGCGCCAGCAGCTCTGCCCCCCCAATGGAGACCCAGTACTTC.

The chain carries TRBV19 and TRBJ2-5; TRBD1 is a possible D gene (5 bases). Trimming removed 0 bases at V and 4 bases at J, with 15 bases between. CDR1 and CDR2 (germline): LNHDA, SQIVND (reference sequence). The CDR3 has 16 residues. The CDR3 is CASSIDLIDRGETQYF. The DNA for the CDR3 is TGTGCCAGTAGTATAGATTTGATAGACAGAGGAGAGACCCAGTACTTC.